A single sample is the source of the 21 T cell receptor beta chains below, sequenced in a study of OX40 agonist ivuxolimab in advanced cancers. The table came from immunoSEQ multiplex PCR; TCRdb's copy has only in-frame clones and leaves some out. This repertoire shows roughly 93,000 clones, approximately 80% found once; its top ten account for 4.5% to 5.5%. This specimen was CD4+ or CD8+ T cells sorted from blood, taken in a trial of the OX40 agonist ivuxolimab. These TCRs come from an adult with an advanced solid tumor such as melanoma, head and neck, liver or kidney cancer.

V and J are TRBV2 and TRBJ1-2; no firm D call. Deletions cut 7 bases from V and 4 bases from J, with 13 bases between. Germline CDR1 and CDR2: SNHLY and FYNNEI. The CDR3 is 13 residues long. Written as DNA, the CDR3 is TGTGCCAGCACCCCCGGACTTTTCTATGGCTACACCTTC. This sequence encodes CASTPGLFYGYTF.

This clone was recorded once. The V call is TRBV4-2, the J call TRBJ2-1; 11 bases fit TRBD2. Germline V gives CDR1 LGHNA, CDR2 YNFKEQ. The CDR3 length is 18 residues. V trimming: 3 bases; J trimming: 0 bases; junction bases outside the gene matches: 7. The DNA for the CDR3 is TGTGCCAGCAGCCAGTTCCTAGCGGGGGGTACCTCCTACAATGAGCAGTTCTTC. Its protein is CASSQFLAGGTSYNEQFF.

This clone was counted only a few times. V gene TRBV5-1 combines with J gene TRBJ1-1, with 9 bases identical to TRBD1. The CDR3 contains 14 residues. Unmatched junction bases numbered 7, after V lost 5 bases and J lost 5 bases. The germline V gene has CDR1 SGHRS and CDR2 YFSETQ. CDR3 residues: CASRGGQGRTEAFF. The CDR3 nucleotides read TGCGCCAGCAGGGGGGGACAGGGAAGAACTGAAGCTTTCTTT.

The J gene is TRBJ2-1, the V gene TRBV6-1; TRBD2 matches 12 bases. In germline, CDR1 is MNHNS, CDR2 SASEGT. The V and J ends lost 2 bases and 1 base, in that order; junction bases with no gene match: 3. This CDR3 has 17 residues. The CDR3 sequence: CASSELAGGWSYNEQFF. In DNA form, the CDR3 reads TGTGCCAGCAGTGAACTAGCGGGAGGGTGGTCCTACAATGAGCAGTTCTTC.

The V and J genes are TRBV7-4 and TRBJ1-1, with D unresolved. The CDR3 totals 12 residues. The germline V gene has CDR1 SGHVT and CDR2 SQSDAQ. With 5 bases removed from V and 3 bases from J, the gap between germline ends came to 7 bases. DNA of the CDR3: TGTGCCAGCAGCCTCCTTGACACTGAAGCTTTCTTT. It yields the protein CASSLLDTEAFF.

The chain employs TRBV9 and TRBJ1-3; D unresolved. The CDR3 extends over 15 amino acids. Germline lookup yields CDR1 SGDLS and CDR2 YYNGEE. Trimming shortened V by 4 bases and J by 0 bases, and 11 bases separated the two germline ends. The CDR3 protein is CASSPLAISGNTIYF. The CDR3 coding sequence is TGTGCCAGCAGCCCGTTAGCGATCTCTGGAAACACCATATATTTT.

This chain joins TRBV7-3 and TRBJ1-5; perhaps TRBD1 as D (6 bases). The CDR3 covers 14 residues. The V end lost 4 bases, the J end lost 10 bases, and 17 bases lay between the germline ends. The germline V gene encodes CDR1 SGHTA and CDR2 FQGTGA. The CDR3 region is CASSSRTDLGPQHF. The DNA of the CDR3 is TGTGCCAGCAGCTCAAGGACAGACCTGGGCCCCCAGCATTTT.

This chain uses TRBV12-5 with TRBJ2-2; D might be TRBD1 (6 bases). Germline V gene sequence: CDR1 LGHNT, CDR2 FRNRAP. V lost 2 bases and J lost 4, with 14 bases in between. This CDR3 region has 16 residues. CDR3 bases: TGTGCTAGTGGTTTGCCTTCGACAGGACCCACCGGGGAGCTGTTTTTT. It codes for CASGLPSTGPTGELFF.

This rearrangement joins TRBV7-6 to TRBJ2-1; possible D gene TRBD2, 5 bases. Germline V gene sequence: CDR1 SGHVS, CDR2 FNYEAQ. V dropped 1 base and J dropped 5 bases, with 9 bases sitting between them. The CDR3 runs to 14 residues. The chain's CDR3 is CASSLGAANNEQFF. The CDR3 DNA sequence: TGTGCCAGCAGCTTAGGAGCGGCCAACAATGAGCAGTTCTTC.

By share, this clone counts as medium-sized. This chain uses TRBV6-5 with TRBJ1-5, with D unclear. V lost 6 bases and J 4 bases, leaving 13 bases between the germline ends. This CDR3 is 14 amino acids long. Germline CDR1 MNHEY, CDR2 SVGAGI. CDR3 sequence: CASSRREKNQPQHF. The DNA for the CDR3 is TGTGCCAGCAGCCGACGGGAGAAAAATCAGCCCCAGCATTTT.

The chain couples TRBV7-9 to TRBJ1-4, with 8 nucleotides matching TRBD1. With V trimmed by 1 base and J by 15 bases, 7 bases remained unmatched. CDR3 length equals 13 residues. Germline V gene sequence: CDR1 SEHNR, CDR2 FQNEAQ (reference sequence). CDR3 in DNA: TGTGCCAGCAGCTTAGGACAGGGGACGGGAGTGTTTTTT. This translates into CASSLGQGTGVFF.

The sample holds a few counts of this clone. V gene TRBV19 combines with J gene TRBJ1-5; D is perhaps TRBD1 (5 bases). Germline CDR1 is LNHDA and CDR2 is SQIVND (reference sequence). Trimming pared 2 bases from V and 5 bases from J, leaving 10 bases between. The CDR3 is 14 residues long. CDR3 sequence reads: CASSIFRGYQPQHF. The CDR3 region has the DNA TGTGCCAGTAGTATATTTAGGGGATATCAGCCCCAGCATTTT.

The CDR3 loop reads CASSVSGGHNEQFF. CDR3 bases: TGTGCCAGCAGCGTGTCGGGGGGGCACAATGAGCAGTTCTTC. This chain uses TRBV9 with TRBJ2-1; 8 positions agree with TRBD2. Unmatched junction bases numbered 3, after V lost 2 bases and J lost 5 bases. Germline V gene data show CDR1 as SGDLS and CDR2 as YYNGEE. The CDR3 is made up of 14 amino acids.

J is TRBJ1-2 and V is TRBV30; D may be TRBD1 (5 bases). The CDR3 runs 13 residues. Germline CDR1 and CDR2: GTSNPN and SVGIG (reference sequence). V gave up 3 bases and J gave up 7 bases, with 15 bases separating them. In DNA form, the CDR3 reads TGTGCCTGGAGCTCGGACATTTTCGCTGGCTACACCTTC. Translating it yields CAWSSDIFAGYTF.

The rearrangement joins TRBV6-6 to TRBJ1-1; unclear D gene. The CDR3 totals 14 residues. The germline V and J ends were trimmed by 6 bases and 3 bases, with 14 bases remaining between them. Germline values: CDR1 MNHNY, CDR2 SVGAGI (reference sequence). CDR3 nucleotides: TGTGCCAGCAGGCCCCCCCCGATCGACACTGAAGCTTTCTTT. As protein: CASRPPPIDTEAFF.

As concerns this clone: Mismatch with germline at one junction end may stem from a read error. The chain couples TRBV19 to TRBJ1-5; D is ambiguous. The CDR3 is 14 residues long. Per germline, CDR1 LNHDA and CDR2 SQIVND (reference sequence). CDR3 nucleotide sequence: TGTGCCAGTGGTATTAAGAAAGGGAATCAGCCCCAGCATTTT. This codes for CASGIKKGNQPQHF.

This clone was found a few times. This chain's CDR3 is CASSTQDREDQPQHF. The CDR3 nucleotides are TGTGCCAGTAGTACACAGGACAGGGAAGATCAGCCCCAGCATTTT. The V and J genes are TRBV19 and TRBJ1-5, with 8 bases lining up with TRBD1. CDR1 is LNHDA and CDR2 is SQIVND in the germline V gene (reference sequence). Trimming took 4 bases from V and 5 from J; bases not matched to a gene: 7. The CDR3 totals 15 residues.

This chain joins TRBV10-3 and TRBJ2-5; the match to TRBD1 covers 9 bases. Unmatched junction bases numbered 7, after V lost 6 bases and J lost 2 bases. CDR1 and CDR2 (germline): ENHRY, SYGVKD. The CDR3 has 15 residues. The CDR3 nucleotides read TGTGCCATCAGACCCGACAGGGGGAATCAAGAGACCCAGTACTTC. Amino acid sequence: CAIRPDRGNQETQYF.

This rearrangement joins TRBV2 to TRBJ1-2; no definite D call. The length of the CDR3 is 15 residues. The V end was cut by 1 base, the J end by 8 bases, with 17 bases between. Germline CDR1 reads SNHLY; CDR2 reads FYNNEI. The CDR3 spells CASSEVGGLRGGYTF. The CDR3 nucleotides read TGTGCCAGCAGTGAAGTAGGAGGGTTGAGAGGAGGCTACACCTTC.

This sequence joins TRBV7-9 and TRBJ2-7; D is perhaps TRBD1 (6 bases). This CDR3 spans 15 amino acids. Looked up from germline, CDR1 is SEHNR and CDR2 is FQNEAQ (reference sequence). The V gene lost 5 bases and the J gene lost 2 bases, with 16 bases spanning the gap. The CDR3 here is CASSAAGTLTYEQYF. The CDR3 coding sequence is TGTGCCAGCAGCGCAGCCGGGACACTTACCTACGAGCAGTACTTC.

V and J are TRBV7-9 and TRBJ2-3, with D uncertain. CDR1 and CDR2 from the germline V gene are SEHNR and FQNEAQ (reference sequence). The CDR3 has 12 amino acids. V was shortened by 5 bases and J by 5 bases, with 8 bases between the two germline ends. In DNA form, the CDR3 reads TGTGCCAGCAGCCAGATAGGAGATACGCAGTATTTT. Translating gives CASSQIGDTQYF.